The next 14 T cell receptor beta chains were all read from a single sample in a study of cytomegalovirus exposure and HLA in healthy donors. Sequencing was performed with immunoSEQ multiplex PCR; in TCRdb, only in-frame clones are kept and a portion is missing. Altogether about 120,000 clones are present, around 95% being singletons, with the ten largest covering 1.5% to 2%. Sample: PBMCs. All receptors derive from a man younger than 35 in good health and CMV-seronegative.

This chain links TRBV11-3 with TRBJ2-1; 8 bases are a match to TRBD2. V was pared by 3 bases and J by 6 bases, with 10 bases of the junction left unmatched. The CDR3 covers 16 residues. Germline CDR1 and CDR2: SGHNT and YENEEA. CDR3 sequence reads: CASSFPPGLGPNEQFF. The DNA of the CDR3 is TGTGCCAGCAGCTTCCCCCCGGGACTAGGCCCCAATGAGCAGTTCTTC.

The rearrangement uses TRBV30 and TRBJ2-7; TRBD1 might be the D (5 bases). The CDR3 contains 17 residues. CDR1 is GTSNPN and CDR2 is SVGIG in the germline V gene (reference sequence). V shed 1 base and J shed 2 bases, with 21 bases lying between them. CDR3 DNA: TGTGCCTGGAGTGGGGGCCAGTGGAGAAAAAAAGCCTACGAGCAGTACTTC. Amino acids: CAWSGGQWRKKAYEQYF.

This rearrangement joins TRBV4-3 to TRBJ1-1, with D possibly TRBD1 on 6 matching bases. CDR3 length equals 13 residues. Germline CDR1 LGHNA, CDR2 YSLEER. Trimming took off 4 bases at V and 5 bases at J, with 11 bases between the two ends. The CDR3, as DNA: TGCGCCAGCAGCCTAGGGGGTAAGACTGAAGCTTTCTTT. This codes for CASSLGGKTEAFF.

J is TRBJ1-4 and V is TRBV6-1; D remains unclear. Between the trimmed V and J ends, which lost 6 bases and 4 bases, there was a span of 15 bases. This CDR3 is built from 15 residues. Looked up from germline, CDR1 is MNHNS and CDR2 is SASEGT. CDR3 region: CASSTVDGLNEKLFF. Written as DNA, the CDR3 is TGTGCCAGCAGCACAGTGGACGGACTTAATGAAAAACTGTTTTTT.

This chain uses TRBV7-2 with TRBJ2-7, with 9 bases identical to TRBD1. The ends lost 4 bases at V and 2 bases at J; junction bases unmatched: 3. From germline, CDR1 is SGHTA and CDR2 FQGNSA. The CDR3 loop spans 14 amino acids. CDR3 sequence: CASSYGQGTYEQYF. As DNA, the CDR3 is TGTGCCAGCAGCTACGGACAGGGGACCTACGAGCAGTACTTC.

The chain uses TRBV14 and TRBJ2-7, with 8 positions matching TRBD1. The ends lost 2 bases at V and 2 bases at J; junction bases unmatched: 5. This CDR3 has 15 residues. Germline assignment: CDR1 SGHDN and CDR2 FVKESK. The CDR3 here is CASSQYQGAPYEQYF. The DNA for the CDR3 is TGTGCCAGCAGCCAATATCAGGGGGCCCCCTACGAGCAGTACTTC.

This chain uses TRBV28 with TRBJ1-1; D might be TRBD1 (6 bases). Looked up from germline, CDR1 is MDHEN and CDR2 is SYDVKM. The CDR3 has 13 amino acids. The V end lost 5 bases, the J end lost 4 bases, and 11 bases lay between the germline ends. CDR3 in amino acids: CASSKTGSTEAFF. In DNA, the CDR3 is TGTGCCAGCAGTAAGACAGGTAGCACTGAAGCTTTCTTT. Using reference TRBV28 and TRBJ1-1 for the parts outside the CDR3, the full variable domain is DVKVTQSSRYLVKRTGEKVFLECVQDMDHENMFWYRQDPGLGLRLIYFSYDVKMKEKGDIPEGYSVSREKKERFSLILESASTNQTSMYLCASSKTGSTEAFFGQGTRLTVV.

The chain recombines TRBV21-1 with TRBJ2-1; the table's D call, TRBD2, has no DNA check behind it. TRBV21-1 is shown as a pseudogene. The CDR3 contains 18 residues. The CDR3 reads CASSKVPSGCNSYNEQFF. CDR3 bases: TGTGCCAGCAGCAAAGTTCCTAGCGGGTGTAACTCCTACAATGAGCAGTTCTTC.

The V gene is TRBV11-3, the J gene TRBJ2-1; TRBD2 matches 13 bases. The CDR3 has 15 residues. The V and J ends lost 8 bases and 9 bases, in that order; junction bases with no gene match: 10. Germline V gives CDR1 SGHNT, CDR2 YENEEA. The CDR3 here is CASSGTSGNFGEQFF. The CDR3 DNA follows: TGTGCCAGCTCTGGGACTAGCGGGAATTTTGGTGAGCAGTTCTTC.

V usage is TRBV30 and J usage is TRBJ1-5; TRBD1 matches 7 bases. The CDR3 has 17 residues. Germline V CDR1 and CDR2: GTSNPN, SVGIG (reference sequence). The junction had 11 bases not matched to a gene; V was cut back by 3 bases and J by 0 bases. In DNA, the CDR3 is TGTGCCTGGAGGGGGACAGAGGAGTCTCGTAGCAATCAGCCCCAGCATTTT. Protein product: CAWRGTEESRSNQPQHF.

This chain connects TRBV28 to TRBJ2-5; 9 positions match TRBD1. J lost 5 bases, V lost 7 bases, and 14 bases had no gene match. This CDR3 is 16 amino acids long. Germline lookup yields CDR1 MDHEN and CDR2 SYDVKM. CDR3 sequence: CASMRWAGTGQETQYF. DNA of the CDR3: TGTGCCAGCATGCGGTGGGCCGGGACAGGGCAGGAGACCCAGTACTTC. The full variable domain, completed using reference TRBV28 and TRBJ2-5, is DVKVTQSSRYLVKRTGEKVFLECVQDMDHENMFWYRQDPGLGLRLIYFSYDVKMKEKGDIPEGYSVSREKKERFSLILESASTNQTSMYLCASMRWAGTGQETQYFGPGTRLLVL.

V gene TRBV2 combines with J gene TRBJ2-1, with a possible D match to TRBD2 (7 bases). The length of the CDR3 is 17 residues. Per germline, CDR1 SNHLY and CDR2 FYNNEI. Trimming removed 6 bases at V and 8 bases at J, with 26 bases between. The CDR3: CASSAWSGLGRGDEQFF. As DNA, the CDR3 is TGTGCCAGCAGCGCCTGGAGCGGACTAGGAAGGGGGGATGAGCAGTTCTTC.

About this clone: This sample also contains other DNA sequences that code for the same CDR3. V usage is TRBV19 and J usage is TRBJ2-7; the match to TRBD1 covers 9 bases. J was trimmed by 3 bases and V by 5 bases; bases with no gene match: 2. Germline V gene lookup returns CDR1 LNHDA and CDR2 SQIVND (reference sequence). The CDR3 is 13 residues long. The CDR3 sequence is CASSSTGGYEQYF. The CDR3 DNA reads TGTGCCAGTAGTTCGACAGGGGGCTACGAGCAGTACTTC.

This sequence joins TRBV14 and TRBJ2-7, with a possible D match to TRBD2 (5 bases). The CDR3 has 16 residues. Trimming left V 4 bases short and J 3 bases short, with 19 bases between. Germline V CDR1 and CDR2: SGHDN, FVKESK. Here the CDR3 reads CASSPEGEGWVYEQYF. CDR3 nucleotide sequence: TGTGCCAGCAGCCCAGAGGGAGAGGGATGGGTCTACGAGCAGTACTTC.